Below, 29 T cell receptor beta chains from the same sample are listed, as sequenced in a study of T cells expressing NK-cell markers. TCRdb reprocessed the 5' RACE reads; each CDR3 protein has one entry and no DNA is given. The sample holds just under 7,500 distinct CDR3 sequences. The sequencing sample was made of blood T cells: a sorted CD56 or NKG2C T cell subset, CD4+ or CD8+ T cells, or bulk PBMC T cells (not recorded which). These receptor sequences come from a man aged 18 to 69 in good health.

V usage is TRBV6-4 and J usage is TRBJ2-1; TCRdb calls TRBD2, which cannot be checked without DNA. CDR1 MRHNA and CDR2 SNTAGT come from the germline V gene. CDR3 length: 15 amino acids. CDR3 region: CASSDLAGDYNEQFF.

The chain uses TRBV28 and TRBJ2-5; the TRBD2 assignment by TCRdb is unverifiable without DNA. The germline CDR1 and CDR2 sequences are MDHEN and SYDVKM. CDR3 length: 15 residues. The CDR3 loop is CASSFLTSFEETQYF.

The chain uses TRBV4-2 and TRBJ2-2; without DNA, the TCRdb call of TRBD1 cannot be checked. The V gene's germline CDR1 is LGHNA and CDR2 YNFKEQ. This CDR3 is 16 amino acids long. The CDR3 region is CASSQVKGQGAGELFF.

The CDR3 here is CPRKAGNQPQHF. The rearrangement joins TRBV27 to TRBJ1-5. This CDR3 region has 12 residues. Germline V lookup: CDR1 MNHEY, CDR2 SMNVEV (reference sequence).

J is TRBJ2-7 and V is TRBV28; TCRdb's D call, TRBD1, is unchecked because there is no DNA. The CDR3 is 16 amino acids. Germline-derived CDR1 and CDR2 are MDHEN and SYDVKM. CDR3 residues: CASRLPSGTGFYEQYF.

The chain couples TRBV6-4 to TRBJ2-3; TCRdb gives TRBD1 as the D gene, but with no DNA this cannot be confirmed. In germline, CDR1 is MRHNA, CDR2 SNTAGT. This CDR3 region has 14 residues. CDR3 protein: CASSDGSGGGTQYF.

The V call is TRBV19, the J call TRBJ1-4; TCRdb lists TRBD1, though no DNA is available to test this call. CDR3 length: 15 amino acids. Germline V CDR1 and CDR2: LNHDA, SQIVND (reference sequence). The CDR3 sequence is CASSPRTAINEKLFF.

CDR3 sequence reads: CASSLTGGDSNQPQHF. The rearrangement links TRBV6-2 or TRBV6-3 to TRBJ1-5; with no DNA, the TCRdb D assignment of TRBD1 cannot be verified. The CDR3 sequence is 16 residues long. CDR1 is MNHEY, CDR2 SVGEGT, per germline.

The V call is TRBV20-1, the J call TRBJ2-3. The CDR3 consists of 14 residues. CDR1 DFQATT and CDR2 SNEGSKA come from the germline V gene (reference sequence). The CDR3 reads CSAASGSEADTQYF.

The chain's CDR3 is CASSTNRGGTDTQYF. The V and J genes are TRBV7-9 and TRBJ2-3; TCRdb's D call of TRBD1 is untestable without DNA. The germline gives CDR1 SEHNR, CDR2 FQNEAQ (reference sequence). The CDR3 loop spans 15 amino acids. Supplemented by reference TRBV7-9 and TRBJ2-3, the full variable domain reads DTGVSQNPRHKITKRGQNVTFRCDPISEHNRLYWYRQTLGQGPEFLTYFQNEAQLEKSRLLSDRFSAERPKGSFSTLEIQRTEQGDSAMYLCASSTNRGGTDTQYFGPGTRLTVL.

The chain joins TRBV19 to TRBJ2-1; without DNA, the TCRdb call of TRBD1 cannot be checked. Germline values: CDR1 LNHDA, CDR2 SQIVND (reference sequence). The CDR3 runs to 15 residues. The CDR3 is CASSISGQGRNEQFF.

J is TRBJ2-7 and V is TRBV20-1; TCRdb calls TRBD1, which cannot be checked without DNA. The germline gives CDR1 DFQATT, CDR2 SNEGSKA (reference sequence). The CDR3 is made up of 13 amino acids. CDR3 in amino acids: CSARGRFDYEQYF.

This chain connects TRBV6-4 to TRBJ2-1; TCRdb proposes TRBD1, but this gene call is untestable without DNA. Germline values: CDR1 MRHNA, CDR2 SNTAGT. The CDR3 loop spans 14 amino acids. CDR3: CASSPDSGGNEQFF.

The chain employs TRBV6-4 and TRBJ2-3; lacking DNA, the TRBD1 call made by TCRdb goes unchecked. The CDR3 contains 15 residues. Germline V gene lookup returns CDR1 MRHNA and CDR2 SNTAGT. The CDR3 sequence: CASSATTGSTDTQYF.

The gene calls are TRBV6-1 and TRBJ1-1; lacking DNA, the TRBD1 call made by TCRdb goes unchecked. From germline, CDR1 is MNHNS and CDR2 SASEGT. CDR3 length: 17 residues. The CDR3 region is CASSEYIGRDINTEAFF.

V usage is TRBV12-3 or TRBV12-4 and J usage is TRBJ2-7. The CDR3 loop spans 14 amino acids. This CDR3 is CASSFWGGPYEQYF.

The rearrangement links TRBV30 to TRBJ2-1; absent DNA, TCRdb's TRBD2 call cannot be checked. The CDR3 length is 15 residues. Germline assignment: CDR1 GTSNPN and CDR2 SVGIG (reference sequence). This CDR3 is CAWSAGGLDYNEQFF.

This chain connects TRBV7-6 to TRBJ1-3; TCRdb names TRBD1, which stays unverified in the absence of DNA. This CDR3 has 13 residues. Germline CDR1 and CDR2: SGHVS and FNYEAQ. The CDR3 loop reads CASRRQTGNTIYF. The full variable domain, with the rest looked up from reference TRBV7-6 and TRBJ1-3, is GAGVSQSPRYKVTKRGQDVALRCDPISGHVSLYWYRQALGQGPEFLTYFNYEAQQDKSGLPNDRFSAERPEGSISTLTIQRTEQRDSAMYRCASRRQTGNTIYFGEGSWLTVV.

This chain links TRBV5-1 with TRBJ2-7; TCRdb indicates TRBD1, and absent DNA this call remains unverified. Germline lookup yields CDR1 SGHRS and CDR2 YFSETQ. The CDR3 loop spans 16 amino acids. The CDR3 loop is CASSGKGSFISYEQYF.

This clonotype registers large by frequency. The V and J genes are TRBV20-1 and TRBJ2-3; TCRdb gives TRBD2 as the D gene, but with no DNA this cannot be confirmed. This CDR3 region has 17 residues. Germline V gene sequence: CDR1 DFQATT, CDR2 SNEGSKA (reference sequence). This chain's CDR3 is CSAREGTSETSTDTQYF.

The J gene is TRBJ1-1, the V gene TRBV6-1; TCRdb reports TRBD1, a call that lacks DNA to check it against. CDR3 size: 16 residues. The germline gives CDR1 MNHNS, CDR2 SASEGT. The CDR3 reads CASSEIYGQGGTEAFF.

The chain uses TRBV3-1 and TRBJ2-1; TCRdb calls TRBD2, which cannot be checked without DNA. This CDR3 has 18 residues. Germline assignment: CDR1 LGHDT and CDR2 YNNKEL (reference sequence). CDR3 loop: CASSQEASGGSPYNEQFF.

The CDR3 protein is CASSETGTTDEQFF. This sequence joins TRBV6-4 and TRBJ2-1. The CDR3 has 14 residues. Germline loops: CDR1 MRHNA, CDR2 SNTAGT.

The genes are TRBV23-1 and TRBJ2-7; TCRdb calls TRBD1, which cannot be checked without DNA. TRBV23-1 is an open reading frame whose function is uncertain. The CDR3 totals 15 residues. The CDR3 region is CASSQGTGAPYEQYF.

V is TRBV20-1 and J is TRBJ1-6; absent DNA, TCRdb's TRBD1 call cannot be checked. The CDR3 has 16 residues. Germline-derived CDR1 and CDR2 are DFQATT and SNEGSKA (reference sequence). CDR3 amino acids: CSARPLLGGDNSPLHF.

This sequence joins TRBV18 and TRBJ2-1. The CDR3 runs 13 residues. CDR1 and CDR2 from the germline V gene are KGHSH and LQKENI. Here the CDR3 reads CASSPQAYNEQFF.

The chain carries TRBV6-5 and TRBJ2-3; lacking DNA, the TRBD1 call made by TCRdb goes unchecked. From germline, CDR1 is MNHEY and CDR2 SVGAGI. This CDR3 has 15 residues. The CDR3 sequence: CASSNQGHGTDTQYF.

This chain links TRBV5-6 with TRBJ2-2. Per germline, CDR1 SGHDT and CDR2 YYEEEE. The CDR3 contains 12 residues. The chain's CDR3 is CASGGSTGELFF. The full variable domain, with the rest looked up from reference TRBV5-6 and TRBJ2-2, is DAGVTQSPTHLIKTRGQQVTLRCSPKSGHDTVSWYQQALGQGPQFIFQYYEEEERQRGNFPDRFSGHQFPNYSSELNVNALLLGDSALYLCASGGSTGELFFGEGSRLTVL.

This chain connects TRBV20-1 to TRBJ1-4; TCRdb's D gene call, TRBD1, goes unchecked for lack of DNA. Per the germline V gene, CDR1 is DFQATT and CDR2 is SNEGSKA (reference sequence). This CDR3 is built from 18 residues. CDR3 protein: CSAGDRGKREATNEKLFF.